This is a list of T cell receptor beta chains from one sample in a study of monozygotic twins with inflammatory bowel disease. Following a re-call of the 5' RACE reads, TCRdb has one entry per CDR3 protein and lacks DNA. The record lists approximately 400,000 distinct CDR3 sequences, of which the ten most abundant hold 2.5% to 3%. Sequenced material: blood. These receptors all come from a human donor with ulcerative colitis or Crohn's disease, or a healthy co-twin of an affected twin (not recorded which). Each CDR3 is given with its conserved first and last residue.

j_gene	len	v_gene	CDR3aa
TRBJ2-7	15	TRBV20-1	CSARAPDRGGYEQYF
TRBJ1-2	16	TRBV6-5	CASSYWVAGRSYGYTF
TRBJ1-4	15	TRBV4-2	CASRHRTGGREKLFF
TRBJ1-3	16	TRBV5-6	CASSPSTGRGGNTIYF
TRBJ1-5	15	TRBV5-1	CASSFDGGRSQPQHF
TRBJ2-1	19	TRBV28	CASSTSILDGQGFYNEQFF
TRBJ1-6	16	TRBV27	CASSLFQWSMDSPLHF
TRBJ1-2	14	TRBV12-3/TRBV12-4	CASSLRVANYGYTF
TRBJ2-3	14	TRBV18	CASSHPGRPDTQYF
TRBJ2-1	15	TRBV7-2	CASSLVAGGPNEQFF
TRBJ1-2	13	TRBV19	CASTETGRHGYTF
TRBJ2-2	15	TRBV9	CASSVDVRNTGELFF
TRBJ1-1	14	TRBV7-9	CASSFYRGDTEAFF
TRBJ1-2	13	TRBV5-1	CASSLSQGLGYTF
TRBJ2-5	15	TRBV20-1	CSAGFGGAVVETQYF
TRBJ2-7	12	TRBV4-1	CASSQEWPEQYF
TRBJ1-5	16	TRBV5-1	CASSLEGRAGNQPQHF
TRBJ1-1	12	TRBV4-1	CASSLHTGGAFF